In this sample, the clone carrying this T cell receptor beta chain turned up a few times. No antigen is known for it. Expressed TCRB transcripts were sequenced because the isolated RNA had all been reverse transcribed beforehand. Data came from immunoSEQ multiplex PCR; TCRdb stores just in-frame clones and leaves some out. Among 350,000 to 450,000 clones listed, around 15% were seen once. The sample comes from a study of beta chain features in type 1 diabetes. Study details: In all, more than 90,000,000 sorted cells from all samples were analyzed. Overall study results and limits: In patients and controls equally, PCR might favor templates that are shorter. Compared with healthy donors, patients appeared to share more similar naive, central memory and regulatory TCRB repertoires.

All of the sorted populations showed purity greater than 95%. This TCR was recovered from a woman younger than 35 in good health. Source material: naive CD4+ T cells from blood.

The CDR3 DNA follows: TGTGCCAGCTCACCACCGTCACTAGCGGGAGGGGGCCAGTCCTACGAGCAGTACTTC. Translating it yields CASSPPSLAGGGQSYEQYF. The genes are TRBV18 and TRBJ2-7; 13 bases agree with TRBD2. J gave up 1 base and V 0 bases, and 9 bases lay outside the gene matches. Germline values: CDR1 KGHSH, CDR2 LQKENI. The CDR3 has 19 amino acids.